This T cell receptor (beta chain) comes out of a study of T cells in Graves' hyperthyroidism and ophthalmopathy. This clonotype was picked up many times. What it binds is not known. Researchers took RNA transcripts and amplified the TCR beta CDR3 regions from them. The study used the HTBI primer set for a first-round RT-PCR of the TCR CDR3. TCRdb fed the multiplex PCR reads into MiXCR, producing one record per CDR3 protein. Found here are 400,000 to 500,000 distinct CDR3 sequences, about 14% of them singletons; the top ten hold under 15%. Trimming took off 0 bases at V and 14 bases at J, with 14 bases between the two ends. The CDR3 has 13 amino acids. The V gene's germline CDR1 is GTSNPN and CDR2 SVGIG (reference sequence). Findings of the study overall: With a median lead of about six months before onset, the model predicted ophthalmopathy.

The sequenced sample was blood. J is TRBJ1-6 and V is TRBV30; D is undetermined. This sequence originates from a man aged 18 to 29 with Graves' ophthalmopathy. The chain's CDR3 is CAWSVSVEFALHF. CDR3 sequence (DNA): TGTGCCTGGAGTGTATCCGTCGAATTCGCCCTCCACTTT.